This T cell receptor beta chain was recorded in a study of T cells expressing NK-cell markers. Study details: One of the eight sequenced donors was seronegative, whereas the other seven were HCMV-seropositive. Study-wide results and limits: Topping the CD3+CD56-NKG2C+ fraction as well were these clonotypes, in four donors.

cDNA encoding TCR beta was synthesized via 5'RACE template switching incorporating UMIs. TCRdb re-analyzed the 5' RACE reads; it lists each CDR3 protein once, without DNA. The sample's table shows fewer than 200,000 distinct CDR3 sequences. Points on this clonotype: Its antigen is not known.

There are 14 residues in the CDR3. CDR1 and CDR2 from the germline V gene are SGHRS and YFSETQ. This rearrangement joins TRBV5-1 to TRBJ1-2; the D call of TRBD1 rests on TCRdb alone, since no DNA is present to check it. The sequencing sample was made of blood T cells: a sorted CD56 or NKG2C T cell subset, CD4+ or CD8+ T cells, or bulk PBMC T cells (not recorded which). The TCR was taken from a woman between 18 and 70 years old in good health. The CDR3 reads CASSLGQGMYGYTF.